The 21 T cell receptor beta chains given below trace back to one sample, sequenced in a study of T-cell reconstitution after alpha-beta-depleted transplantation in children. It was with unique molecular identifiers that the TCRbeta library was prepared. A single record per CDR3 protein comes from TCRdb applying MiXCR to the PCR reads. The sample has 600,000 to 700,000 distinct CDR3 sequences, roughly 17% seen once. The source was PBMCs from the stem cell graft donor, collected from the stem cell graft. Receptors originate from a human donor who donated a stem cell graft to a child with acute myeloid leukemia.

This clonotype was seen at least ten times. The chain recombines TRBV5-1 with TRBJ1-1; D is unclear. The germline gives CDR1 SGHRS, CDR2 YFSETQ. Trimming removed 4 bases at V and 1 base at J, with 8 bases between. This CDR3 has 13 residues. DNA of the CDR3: TGCGCCAGCAGCCACAATGGGAACACTGAAGCTTTCTTT. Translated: CASSHNGNTEAFF.

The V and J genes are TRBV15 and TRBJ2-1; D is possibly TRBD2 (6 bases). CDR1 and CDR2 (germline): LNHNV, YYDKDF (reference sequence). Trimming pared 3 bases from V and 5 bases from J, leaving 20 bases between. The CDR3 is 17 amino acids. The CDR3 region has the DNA TGTGCCACCAGCAGGGACCCGGGAGCATCTCCCGACAATGAGCAGTTCTTC. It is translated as CATSRDPGASPDNEQFF.

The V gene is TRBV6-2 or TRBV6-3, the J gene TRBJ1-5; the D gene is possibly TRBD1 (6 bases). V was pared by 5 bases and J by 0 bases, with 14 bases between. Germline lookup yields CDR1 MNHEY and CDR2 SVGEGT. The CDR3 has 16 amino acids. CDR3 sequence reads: CASSTRQVHSNQPQHF. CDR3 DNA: TGTGCCAGCAGTACGCGACAGGTTCATAGCAATCAGCCCCAGCATTTT.

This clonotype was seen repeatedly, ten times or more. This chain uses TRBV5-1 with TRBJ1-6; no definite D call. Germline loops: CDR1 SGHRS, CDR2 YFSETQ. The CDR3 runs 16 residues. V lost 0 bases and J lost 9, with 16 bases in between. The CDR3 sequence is CASSLGSGQRASPLHF. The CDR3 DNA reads TGCGCCAGCAGCTTGGGATCGGGTCAACGCGCTTCACCCCTCCACTTT.

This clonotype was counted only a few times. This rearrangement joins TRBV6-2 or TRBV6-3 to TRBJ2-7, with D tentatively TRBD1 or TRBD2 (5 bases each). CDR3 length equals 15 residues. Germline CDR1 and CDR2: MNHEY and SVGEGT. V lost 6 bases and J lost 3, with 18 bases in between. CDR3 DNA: TGTGCCAGCAGCTACGAGGGGTCAGGGCACTACGAGCAGTACTTC. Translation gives CASSYEGSGHYEQYF.

The CDR3 bases are TGTGCCAGCGGGCGGGCTAGCGCCGCTCAGGAGCAGTTCTTC. Encoded protein: CASGRASAAQEQFF. The chain has TRBV7-9 and TRBJ2-1; TRBD2 is a possible D gene (6 bases). The CDR3 has 14 residues. Germline V gives CDR1 SEHNR, CDR2 FQNEAQ (reference sequence). Between the trimmed V and J ends, which lost 8 bases and 10 bases, there was a span of 21 bases.

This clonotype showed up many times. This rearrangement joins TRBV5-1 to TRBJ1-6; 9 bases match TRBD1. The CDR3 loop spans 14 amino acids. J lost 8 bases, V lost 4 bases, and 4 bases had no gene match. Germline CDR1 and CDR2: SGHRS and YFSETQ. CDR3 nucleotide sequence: TGCGCCAGCAGCGCAACAGGGGGCGATTCACCCCTCCACTTT. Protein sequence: CASSATGGDSPLHF.

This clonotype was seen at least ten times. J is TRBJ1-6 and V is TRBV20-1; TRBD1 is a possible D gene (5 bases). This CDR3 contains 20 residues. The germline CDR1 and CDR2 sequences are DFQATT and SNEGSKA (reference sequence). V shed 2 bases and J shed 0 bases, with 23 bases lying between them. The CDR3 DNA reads TGCAGTGCTAGATCACAGGAGGAAAAATTTTTGAGCTCCTATAATTCACCCCTCCACTTT. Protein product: CSARSQEEKFLSSYNSPLHF.

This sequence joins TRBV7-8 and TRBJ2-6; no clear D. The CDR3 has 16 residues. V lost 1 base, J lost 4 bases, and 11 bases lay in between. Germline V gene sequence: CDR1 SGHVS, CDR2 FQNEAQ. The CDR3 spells CASSLVEAFGANVLTF. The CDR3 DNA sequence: TGTGCCAGCAGCTTAGTAGAAGCGTTCGGGGCCAACGTCCTGACTTTC.

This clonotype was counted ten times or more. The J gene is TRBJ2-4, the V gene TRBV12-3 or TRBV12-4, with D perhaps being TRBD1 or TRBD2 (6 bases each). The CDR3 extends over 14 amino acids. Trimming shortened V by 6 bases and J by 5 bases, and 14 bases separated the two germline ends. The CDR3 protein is CASSLGGGENIQYF. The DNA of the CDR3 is TGTGCCAGCAGCCTGGGGGGCGGGGAAAACATTCAGTACTTC.

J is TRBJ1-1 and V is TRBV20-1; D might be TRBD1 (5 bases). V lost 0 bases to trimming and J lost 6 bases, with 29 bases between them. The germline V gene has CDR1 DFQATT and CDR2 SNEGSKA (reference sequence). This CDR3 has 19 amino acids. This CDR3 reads CSARERGKGGVFFNAEAFF. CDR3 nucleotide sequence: TGCAGTGCTAGAGAGCGGGGAAAAGGAGGGGTATTTTTTAACGCTGAAGCTTTCTTT.

The CDR3: CASAQGLIANTGELFF. The CDR3 DNA follows: TGTGCTAGTGCCCAGGGACTTATTGCGAACACCGGGGAGCTGTTTTTT. The chain carries TRBV12-5 and TRBJ2-2, with TRBD2 as a possible D gene (6 bases). Trimming pared 7 bases from V and 0 bases from J, leaving 15 bases between. From germline, CDR1 is LGHNT and CDR2 FRNRAP. The CDR3 sequence is 16 residues long. The complete variable domain, with remaining parts taken from reference TRBV12-5 and TRBJ2-2, reads DARVTQTPRHKVTEMGQEVTMRCQPILGHNTVFWYRQTMMQGLELLAYFRNRAPLDDSGMPKDRFSAEMPDATLATLKIQPSEPRDSAVYFCASAQGLIANTGELFFGEGSRLTVL.

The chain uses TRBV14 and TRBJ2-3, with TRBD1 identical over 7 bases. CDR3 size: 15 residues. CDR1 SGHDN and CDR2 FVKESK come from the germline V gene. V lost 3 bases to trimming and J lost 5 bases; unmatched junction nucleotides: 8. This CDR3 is CASSHIGGAKDTQYF. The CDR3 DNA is TGTGCCAGCAGCCACATAGGGGGCGCGAAAGATACGCAGTATTTT.

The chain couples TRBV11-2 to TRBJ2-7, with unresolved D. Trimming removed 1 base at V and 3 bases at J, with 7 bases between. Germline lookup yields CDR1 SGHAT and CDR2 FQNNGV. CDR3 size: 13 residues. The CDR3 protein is CASSLAQDYEQYV. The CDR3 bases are TGTGCCAGCAGCTTAGCGCAAGACTACGAGCAGTACGTC.

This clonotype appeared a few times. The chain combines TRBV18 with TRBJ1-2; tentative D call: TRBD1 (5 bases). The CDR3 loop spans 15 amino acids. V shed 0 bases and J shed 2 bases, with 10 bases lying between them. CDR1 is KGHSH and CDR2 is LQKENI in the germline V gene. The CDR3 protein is CASSPPMRGNYGYTF. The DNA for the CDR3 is TGTGCCAGCTCACCACCGATGCGGGGGAACTATGGCTACACCTTC.

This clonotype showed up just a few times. Written as DNA, the CDR3 is TGTGCCAGCAGGGGACTAGCGAGAGACACCGGGGAGCTGTTTTTT. The encoded protein is CASRGLARDTGELFF. The chain employs TRBV6-2 or TRBV6-3 and TRBJ2-2; 10 bases map to TRBD2. CDR3 length: 15 amino acids. The V segment lost 6 bases and the J segment 3 bases; nucleotides outside the gene matches: 4. The germline CDR1 and CDR2 sequences are MNHEY and SVGEGT.

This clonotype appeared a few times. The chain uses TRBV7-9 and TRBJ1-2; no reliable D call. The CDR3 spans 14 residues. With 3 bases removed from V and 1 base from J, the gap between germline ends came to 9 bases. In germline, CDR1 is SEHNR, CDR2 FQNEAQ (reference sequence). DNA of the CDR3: TGTGCCAGCAGCTTGATTCCAGTTAACTATGGCTACACCTTC. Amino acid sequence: CASSLIPVNYGYTF.

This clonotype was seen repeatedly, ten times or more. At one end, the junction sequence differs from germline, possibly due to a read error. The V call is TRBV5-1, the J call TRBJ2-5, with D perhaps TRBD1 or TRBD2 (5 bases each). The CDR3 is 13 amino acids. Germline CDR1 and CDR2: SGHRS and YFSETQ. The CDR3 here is CASSRDLQETQYF. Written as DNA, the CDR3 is TGTGCCAGCAGTAGGGACCTCCAAGAGACCCAGTACTTC.

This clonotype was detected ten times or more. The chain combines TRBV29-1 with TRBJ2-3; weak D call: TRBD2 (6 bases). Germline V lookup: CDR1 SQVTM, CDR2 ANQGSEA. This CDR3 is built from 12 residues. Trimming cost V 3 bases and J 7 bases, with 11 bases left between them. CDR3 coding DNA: TGCAGCGTTGAGGAGGGACTTTATACGCAGTATTTT. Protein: CSVEEGLYTQYF.

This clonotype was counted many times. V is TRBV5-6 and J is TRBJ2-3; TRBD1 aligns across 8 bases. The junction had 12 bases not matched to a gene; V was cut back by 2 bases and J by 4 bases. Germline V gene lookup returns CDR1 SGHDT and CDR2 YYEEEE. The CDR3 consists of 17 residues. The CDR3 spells CASSFELDREEADTQYF. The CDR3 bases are TGTGCCAGCAGCTTCGAATTGGACAGGGAAGAGGCAGATACGCAGTATTTT. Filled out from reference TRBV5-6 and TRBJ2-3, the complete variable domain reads DAGVTQSPTHLIKTRGQQVTLRCSPKSGHDTVSWYQQALGQGPQFIFQYYEEEERQRGNFPDRFSGHQFPNYSSELNVNALLLGDSALYLCASSFELDREEADTQYFGPGTRLTVL.

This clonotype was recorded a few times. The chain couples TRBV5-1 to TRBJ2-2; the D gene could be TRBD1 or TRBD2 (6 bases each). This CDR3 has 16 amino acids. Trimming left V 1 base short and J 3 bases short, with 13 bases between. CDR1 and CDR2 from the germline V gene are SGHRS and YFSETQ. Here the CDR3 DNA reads TGCGCCAGCAGCTTGAAGGCAGGGGAGGACACCGGGGAGCTGTTTTTT. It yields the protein CASSLKAGEDTGELFF.